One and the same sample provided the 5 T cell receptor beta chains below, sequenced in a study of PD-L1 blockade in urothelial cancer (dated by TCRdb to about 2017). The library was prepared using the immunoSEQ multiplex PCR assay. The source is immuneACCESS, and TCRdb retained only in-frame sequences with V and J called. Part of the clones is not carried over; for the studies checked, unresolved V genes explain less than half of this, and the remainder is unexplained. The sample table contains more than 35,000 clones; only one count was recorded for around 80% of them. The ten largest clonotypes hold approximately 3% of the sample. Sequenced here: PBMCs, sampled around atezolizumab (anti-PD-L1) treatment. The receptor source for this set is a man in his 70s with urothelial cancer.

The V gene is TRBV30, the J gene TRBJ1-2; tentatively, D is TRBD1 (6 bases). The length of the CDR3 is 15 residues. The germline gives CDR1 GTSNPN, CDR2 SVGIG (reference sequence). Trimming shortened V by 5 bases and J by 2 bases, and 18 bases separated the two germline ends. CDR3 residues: CAWETHGQINYGYTF. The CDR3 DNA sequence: TGTGCCTGGGAGACCCATGGACAGATAAACTATGGCTACACCTTC.

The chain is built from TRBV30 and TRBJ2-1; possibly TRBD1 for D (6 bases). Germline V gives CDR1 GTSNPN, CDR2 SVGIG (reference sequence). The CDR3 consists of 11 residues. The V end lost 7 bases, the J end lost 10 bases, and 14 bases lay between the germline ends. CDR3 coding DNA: TGTGCCTCTGCTGGACAGAGGGAGCAGTTCTTC. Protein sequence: CASAGQREQFF. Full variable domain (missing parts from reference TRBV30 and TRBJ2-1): SQTIHQWPATLVQPVGSPLSLECTVEGTSNPNLYWYRQAAGRGLQLLFYSVGIGQISSEVPQNLSASRPQDRQFILSSKKLLLSDSGFYLCASAGQREQFFGPGTRLTVL.

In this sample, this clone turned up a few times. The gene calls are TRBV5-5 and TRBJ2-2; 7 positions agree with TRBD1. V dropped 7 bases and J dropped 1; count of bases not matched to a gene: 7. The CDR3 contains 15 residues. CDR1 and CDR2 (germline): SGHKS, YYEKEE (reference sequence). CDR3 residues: CASDYDRVNTGELFF. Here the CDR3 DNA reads TGTGCCAGCGATTACGACAGGGTGAACACCGGGGAGCTGTTTTTT.

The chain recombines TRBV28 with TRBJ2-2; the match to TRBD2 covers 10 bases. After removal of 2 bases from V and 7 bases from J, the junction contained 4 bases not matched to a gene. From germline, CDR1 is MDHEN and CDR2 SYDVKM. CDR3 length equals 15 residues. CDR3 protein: CASSLLAGVNGELFF. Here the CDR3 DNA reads TGTGCCAGCAGTTTACTAGCGGGAGTGAACGGGGAGCTGTTTTTT.

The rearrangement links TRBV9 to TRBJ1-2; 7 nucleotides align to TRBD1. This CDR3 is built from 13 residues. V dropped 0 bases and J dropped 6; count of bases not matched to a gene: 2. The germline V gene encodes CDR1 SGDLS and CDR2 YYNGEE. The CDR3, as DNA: TGTGCCAGCAGCGTAGGAACAGGGGATGGCTACACCTTC. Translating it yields CASSVGTGDGYTF.